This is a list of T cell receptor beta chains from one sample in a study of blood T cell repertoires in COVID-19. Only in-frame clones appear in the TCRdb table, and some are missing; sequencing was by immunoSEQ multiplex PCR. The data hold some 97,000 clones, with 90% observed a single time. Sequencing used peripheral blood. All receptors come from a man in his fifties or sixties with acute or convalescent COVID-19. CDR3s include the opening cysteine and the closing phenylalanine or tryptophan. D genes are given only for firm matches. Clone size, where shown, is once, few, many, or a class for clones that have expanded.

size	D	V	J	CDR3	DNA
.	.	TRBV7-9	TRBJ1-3	CASSVGLGGNTIYF	TGTGCCAGCAGCGTCGGACTTGGGGGAAACACCATATATTTT
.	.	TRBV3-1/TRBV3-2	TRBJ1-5	CASSQSAPSGAGQPQHF	TGTGCCAGCAGCCAATCAGCCCCCTCAGGGGCAGGTCAGCCCCAGCATTTT
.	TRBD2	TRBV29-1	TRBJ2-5	CSVGTSRETQYF	TGCAGCGTAGGGACTAGCAGGGAGACCCAGTACTTC
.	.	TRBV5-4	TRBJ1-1	CASSLDGFTEAFF	TGTGCCAGCAGCTTGGACGGGTTCACTGAAGCTTTCTTT
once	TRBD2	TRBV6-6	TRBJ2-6	CASSLTAGGPSGANVLTF	TGTGCCAGCAGTCTGACAGCGGGAGGGCCTTCCGGGGCCAACGTCCTGACTTTC
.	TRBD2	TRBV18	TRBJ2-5	CASSTGTSGGETQYF	TGTGCCAGCTCAACCGGGACTAGTGGAGGAGAGACCCAGTACTTC
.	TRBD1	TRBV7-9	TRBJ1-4	CASSLDRGGEKLFF	TGTGCCAGCAGCTTAGACAGGGGAGGAGAAAAACTGTTTTTT
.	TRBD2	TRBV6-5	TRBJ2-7	CASSSLAGVGYEQYF	TGTGCCAGCAGTTCACTAGCGGGAGTAGGCTACGAGCAGTACTTC
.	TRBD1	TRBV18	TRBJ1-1	CASSPEGQEYTEAFF	TGTGCCAGCTCACCCGAAGGACAGGAGTACACTGAAGCTTTCTTT
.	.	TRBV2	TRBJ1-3	CASSEETGWGNTIYF	TGTGCCAGCAGTGAAGAAACAGGCTGGGGAAACACCATATATTTT
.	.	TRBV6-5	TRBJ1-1	CASSYPPTRGEGEAFF	TGTGCCAGCAGTTACCCCCCGACCAGGGGTGAGGGTGAAGCTTTCTTT
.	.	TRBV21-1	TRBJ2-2	CARGIDRPPELFF	TGTGCCAGGGGCATCGACCGTCCCCCGGAGCTGTTTTTT
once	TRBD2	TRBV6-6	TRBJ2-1	CASSYGASGYNEQFF	TGTGCCAGCAGTTACGGAGCTAGCGGCTACAATGAGCAGTTCTTC
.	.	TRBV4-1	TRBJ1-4	CASSHLTAGGNEKLFF	TGCGCCAGCAGCCACCTGACGGCCGGGGGAAATGAAAAACTGTTTTTT
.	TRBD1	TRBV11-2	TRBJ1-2	CASSRSPTGDGYTF	TGTGCCAGCAGCAGAAGTCCGACAGGGGACGGCTACACCTTC
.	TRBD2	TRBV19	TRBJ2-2	CASSIFSLAENTGELFF	TGTGCCAGTAGTATTTTTAGTCTAGCGGAGAACACCGGGGAGCTGTTTTTT
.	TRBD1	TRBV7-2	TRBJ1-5	CASSPGQGNQPQHF	TGTGCCAGCAGCCCGGGACAGGGGAATCAGCCCCAGCATTTT
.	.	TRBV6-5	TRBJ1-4	CASGPRVSYEKLFF	TGTGCCAGCGGACCCAGGGTTTCTTATGAAAAACTGTTTTTT
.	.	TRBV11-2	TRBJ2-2	CASSPSVTGELFF	TGTGCCAGCAGCCCGTCAGTCACCGGGGAGCTGTTTTTT
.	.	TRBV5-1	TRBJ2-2	CASTRTRMGTGELFF	TGCGCCAGCACCCGGACTCGGATGGGCACCGGGGAGCTGTTTTTT
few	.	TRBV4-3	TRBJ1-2	CASSQELGNYGYTF	TGCGCCAGCAGCCAAGAATTGGGCAACTATGGCTACACCTTC
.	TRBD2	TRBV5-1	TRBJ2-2	CASSLLGGRGITGELFF	TGCGCCAGCAGCTTGTTAGGCGGGAGGGGAATCACCGGGGAGCTGTTTTTT
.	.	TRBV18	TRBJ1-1	CASSPGHRTEAFF	TGTGCCAGCTCACCGGGACACCGCACTGAAGCTTTCTTT
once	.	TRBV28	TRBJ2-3	CASSFSGGTDTQYF	TGTGCCAGCAGTTTTTCGGGAGGCACAGATACGCAGTATTTT
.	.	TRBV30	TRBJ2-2	CAWSGGPRTGELFF	TGTGCCTGGTCTGGGGGCCCGAGAACCGGGGAGCTGTTTTTT
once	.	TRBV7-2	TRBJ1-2	CASSPLLGRKNYGYTF	TGTGCCAGCAGCCCGCTTTTGGGCAGGAAGAACTATGGCTACACCTTC
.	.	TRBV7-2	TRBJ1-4	CASSLVGVEKLFF	TGTGCCAGCAGCTTAGTCGGAGTTGAAAAACTGTTTTTT
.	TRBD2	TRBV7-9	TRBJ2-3	CASSQGTIPDTQYF	TGTGCCAGCAGCCAAGGGACTATACCAGATACGCAGTATTTT
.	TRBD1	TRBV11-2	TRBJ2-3	CASSLGQGAGTQYF	TGTGCCAGCAGCTTAGGGCAGGGGGCAGGTACGCAGTATTTT
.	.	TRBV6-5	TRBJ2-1	CASSSGRYEQFF	TGTGCCAGCAGCTCGGGTCGGTATGAGCAGTTCTTC
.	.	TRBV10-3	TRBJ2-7	CAIRAGALYEQYF	TGTGCCATCAGGGCAGGGGCCTTATACGAGCAGTACTTC
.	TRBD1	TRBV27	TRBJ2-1	CASSLITGTGVYNEQFF	TGTGCCAGCAGTTTAATAACCGGGACAGGAGTATACAATGAGCAGTTCTTC
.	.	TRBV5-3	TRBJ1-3	CARSFRERLTSGNTIYF	TGTGCCAGAAGCTTTAGGGAGAGACTTACCTCTGGAAACACCATATATTTT
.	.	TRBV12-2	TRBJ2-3	CASRLAMAGRGPDTQYF	TGTGCAAGTCGCTTAGCTATGGCGGGACGAGGGCCAGATACGCAGTATTTT
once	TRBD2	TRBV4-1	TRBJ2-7	CASSPLAVSYEQYF	TGCGCCAGCAGCCCTCTAGCGGTCTCCTACGAGCAGTACTTC
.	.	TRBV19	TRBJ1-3	CASRESYSGNTIYF	TGTGCCAGCAGGGAATCGTACTCTGGAAACACCATATATTTT
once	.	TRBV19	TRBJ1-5	CASSHQTNQGQPQHF	TGTGCCAGTAGTCATCAGACAAACCAAGGTCAGCCCCAGCATTTT
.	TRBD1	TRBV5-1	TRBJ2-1	CASSLVLQGAGSSYNEQFF	TGCGCCAGCAGCTTGGTATTACAGGGGGCAGGGAGCTCCTACAATGAGCAGTTCTTC
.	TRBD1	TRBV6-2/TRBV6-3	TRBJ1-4	CASSHQDRGGEKLFF	TGTGCCAGCAGTCACCAGGACAGGGGTGGCGAAAAACTGTTTTTT
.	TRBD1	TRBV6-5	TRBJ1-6	CASRRDSQGKTPLHF	TGTGCCAGCAGACGGGACAGCCAAGGAAAGACACCCCTCCACTTT
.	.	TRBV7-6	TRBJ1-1	CASSLGSGTEAFF	TGTGCCAGCAGCTTAGGGAGCGGGACTGAAGCTTTCTTT
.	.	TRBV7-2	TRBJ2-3	CASSRIFRGDTQYF	TGTGCCAGCAGCCGTATCTTCAGGGGAGATACGCAGTATTTT
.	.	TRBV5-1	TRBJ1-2	CASTEARGERGGYTF	TGCGCCAGCACCGAAGCACGGGGGGAAAGGGGCGGCTACACCTTC
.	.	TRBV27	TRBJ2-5	CASSSRTKETQYF	TGTGCCAGCAGTTCCCGGACAAAAGAGACCCAGTACTTC
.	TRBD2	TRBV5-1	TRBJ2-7	CASSLEAGGNYEQYF	TGCGCCAGCAGCTTGGAAGCGGGAGGGAACTACGAGCAGTACTTC
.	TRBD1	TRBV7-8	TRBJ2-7	CASSKRDRGPHEQYF	TGTGCCAGCAGCAAGCGGGACAGGGGTCCCCACGAGCAGTACTTC
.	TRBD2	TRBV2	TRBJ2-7	CASMSLAGTYEQYF	TGTGCCAGCATGTCACTAGCGGGGACCTACGAGCAGTACTTC
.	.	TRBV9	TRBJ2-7	CASSASGHGNYEQYF	TGTGCCAGCAGCGCCTCGGGACACGGAAACTACGAGCAGTACTTC
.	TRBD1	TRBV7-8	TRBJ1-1	CASSDSRQGGAFF	TGTGCCAGCAGCGACTCGAGACAGGGTGGGGCTTTCTTT
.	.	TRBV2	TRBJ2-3	CASKSERSWDTQYF	TGTGCCAGCAAGTCGGAGAGGTCCTGGGATACGCAGTATTTT
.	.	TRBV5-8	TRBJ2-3	CASGFAGRTDTQYF	TGTGCCAGCGGTTTTGCGGGACGAACAGATACGCAGTATTTT
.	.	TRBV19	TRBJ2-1	CASSMGRLPQFF	TGTGCCAGTAGTATGGGTCGACTACCCCAGTTCTTC
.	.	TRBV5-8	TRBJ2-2	CASSLARGGELFF	TGTGCCAGCAGCTTGGCCCGGGGCGGGGAGCTGTTTTTT
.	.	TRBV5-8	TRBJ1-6	CASSWDYDSPLHF	TGTGCCAGCAGCTGGGACTATGATTCACCCCTCCACTTT